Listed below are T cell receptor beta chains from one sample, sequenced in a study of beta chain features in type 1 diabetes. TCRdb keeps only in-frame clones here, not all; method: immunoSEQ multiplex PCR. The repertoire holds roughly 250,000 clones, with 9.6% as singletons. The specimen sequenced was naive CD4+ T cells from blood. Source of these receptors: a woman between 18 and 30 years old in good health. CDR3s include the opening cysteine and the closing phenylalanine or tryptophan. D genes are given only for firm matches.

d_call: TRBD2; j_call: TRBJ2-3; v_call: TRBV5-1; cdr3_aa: CASSSTSGSFADTQYF
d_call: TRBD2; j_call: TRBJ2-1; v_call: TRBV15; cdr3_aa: CATSRGTPLAGDNEQFF
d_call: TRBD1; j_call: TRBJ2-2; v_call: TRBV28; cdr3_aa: CASSRTGGFGELFF
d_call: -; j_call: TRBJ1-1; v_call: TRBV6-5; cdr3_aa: CASSYSTGGRNTEAFF
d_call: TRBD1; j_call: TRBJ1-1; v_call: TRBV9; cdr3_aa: CASSEGRTGEAFF
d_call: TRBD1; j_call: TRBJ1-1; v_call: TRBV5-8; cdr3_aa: CASSSGTGGLLNTEAFF
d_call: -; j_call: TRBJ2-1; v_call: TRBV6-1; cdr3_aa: CASSEAGGAISGEQFF
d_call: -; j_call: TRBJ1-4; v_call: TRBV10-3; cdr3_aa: CAISASHGYKLFF
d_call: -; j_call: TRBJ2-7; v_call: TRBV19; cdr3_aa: CASSTGFDEQYF
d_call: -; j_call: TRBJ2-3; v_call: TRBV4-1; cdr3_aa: CASSQDQAYTDTQYF
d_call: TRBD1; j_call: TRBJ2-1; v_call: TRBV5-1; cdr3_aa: CASSLGQGILTSYNEQFF
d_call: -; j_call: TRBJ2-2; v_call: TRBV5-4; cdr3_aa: CASTKGVDTGELFF
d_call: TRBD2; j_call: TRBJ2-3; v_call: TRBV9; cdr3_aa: CASSVGPGLASSTDTQYF
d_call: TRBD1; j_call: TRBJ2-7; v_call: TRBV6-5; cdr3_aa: CASSFPGQGRNEQYF
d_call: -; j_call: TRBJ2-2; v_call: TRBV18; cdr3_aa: CASSQSTTNTGELFF
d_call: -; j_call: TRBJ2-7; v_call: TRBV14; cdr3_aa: CASSQGASDEQYF
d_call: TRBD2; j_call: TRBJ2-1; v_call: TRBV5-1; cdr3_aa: CASSLVREQYNEQFF
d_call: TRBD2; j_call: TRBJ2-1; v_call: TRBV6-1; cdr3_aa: CASRIAGSNEQFF
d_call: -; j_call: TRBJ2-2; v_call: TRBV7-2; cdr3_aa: CASGRAANTGELFF
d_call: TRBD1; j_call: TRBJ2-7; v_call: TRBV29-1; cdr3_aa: CSVGQASYEQYF
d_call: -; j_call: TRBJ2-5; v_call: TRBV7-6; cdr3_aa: CASSLVASGETQYF
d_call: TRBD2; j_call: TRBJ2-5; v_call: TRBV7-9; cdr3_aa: CASSSGGRETQYF
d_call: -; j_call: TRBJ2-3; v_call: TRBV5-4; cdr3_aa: CASSPYSEGSDTQYF
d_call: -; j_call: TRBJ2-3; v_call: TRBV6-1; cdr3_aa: CASSRDSLSTQYF
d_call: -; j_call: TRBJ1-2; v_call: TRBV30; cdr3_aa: CAQDRANYGYTF
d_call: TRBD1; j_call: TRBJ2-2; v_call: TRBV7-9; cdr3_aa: CASSSYRDRNTGELFF
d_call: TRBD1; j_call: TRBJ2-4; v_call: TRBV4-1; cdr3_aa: CASSQPGQKNIQYF
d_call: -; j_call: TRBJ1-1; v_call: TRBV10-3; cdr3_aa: CAITPGGPHTTIAFF
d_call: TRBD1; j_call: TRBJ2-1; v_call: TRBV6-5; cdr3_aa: CASSYIGQANNEQFF
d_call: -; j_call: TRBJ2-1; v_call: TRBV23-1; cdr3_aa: CASSQSFGDNEQFF
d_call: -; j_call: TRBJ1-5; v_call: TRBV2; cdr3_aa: CASRARWTDQPQHF
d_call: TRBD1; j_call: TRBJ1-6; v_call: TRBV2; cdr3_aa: CASSEIRTGYNSPLHF
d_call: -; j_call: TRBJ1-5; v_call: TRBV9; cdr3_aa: CASSLAGHNQPQHF
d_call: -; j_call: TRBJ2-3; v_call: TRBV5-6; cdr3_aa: CASSLVGGSTDTQYF
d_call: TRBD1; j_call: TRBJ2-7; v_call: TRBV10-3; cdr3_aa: CAIRGTGGRHEQYF
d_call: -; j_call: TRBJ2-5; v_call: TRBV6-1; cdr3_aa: CASSKGPTQTQYF
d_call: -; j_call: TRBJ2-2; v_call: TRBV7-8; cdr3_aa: CASSYYKGQNTGELFF
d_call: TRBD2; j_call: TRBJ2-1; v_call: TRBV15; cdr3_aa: CATSRDLAGDNEQFF
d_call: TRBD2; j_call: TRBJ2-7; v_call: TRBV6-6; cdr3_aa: CASSYGTSGTREQYF
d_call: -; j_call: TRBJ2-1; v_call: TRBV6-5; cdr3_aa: CASSILRDNEQFF
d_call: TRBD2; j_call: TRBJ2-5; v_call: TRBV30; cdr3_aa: CAWSVVAGGETQYF
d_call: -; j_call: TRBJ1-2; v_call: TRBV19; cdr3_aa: CASTPGEHYGYTF
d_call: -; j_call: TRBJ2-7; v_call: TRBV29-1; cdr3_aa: CSGGRGTYEQYF
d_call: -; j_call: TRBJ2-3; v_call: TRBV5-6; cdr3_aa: CASSSYTDTQYF
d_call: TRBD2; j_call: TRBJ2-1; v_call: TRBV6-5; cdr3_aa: CASSSPSGVAYNEQFF
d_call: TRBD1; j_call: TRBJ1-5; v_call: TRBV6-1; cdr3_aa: CASRRQGASNQPQHF
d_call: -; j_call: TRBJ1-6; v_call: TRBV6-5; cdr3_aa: CASSLTTSSGGDLHF
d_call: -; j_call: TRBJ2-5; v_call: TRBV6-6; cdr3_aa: CASSYPGIGETQYF
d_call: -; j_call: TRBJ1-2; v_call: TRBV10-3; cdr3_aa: CAISRPDTYGYTF
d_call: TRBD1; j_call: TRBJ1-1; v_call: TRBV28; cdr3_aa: CASSWTGGLTEAFF
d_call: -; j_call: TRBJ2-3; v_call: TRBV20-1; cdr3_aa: CSAHRADTQYF
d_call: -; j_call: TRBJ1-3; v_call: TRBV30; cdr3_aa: CAWSFDSSGNTIYF
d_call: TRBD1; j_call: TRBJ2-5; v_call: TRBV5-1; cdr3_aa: CASSFGTGQETQYF
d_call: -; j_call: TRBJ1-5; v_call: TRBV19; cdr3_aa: CASSRLRGVDQPQHF
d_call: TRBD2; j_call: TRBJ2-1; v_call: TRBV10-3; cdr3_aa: CAIRGRLAAYNEQFF
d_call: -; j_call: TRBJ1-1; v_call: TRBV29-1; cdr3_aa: CSGSRRATEAFF
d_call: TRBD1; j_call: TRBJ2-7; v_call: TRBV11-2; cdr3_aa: CASRSPGGRHEQYF
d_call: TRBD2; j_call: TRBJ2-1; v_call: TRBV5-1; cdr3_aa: CASSLAVREGLRSSYNEQFF
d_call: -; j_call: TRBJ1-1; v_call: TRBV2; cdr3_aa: CASSEARRVGTEAFF
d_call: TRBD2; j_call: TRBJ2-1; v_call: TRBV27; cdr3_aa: CASSFAGGALNEQFF